What follows describes a single TCR beta chain. Its antigen is currently unknown. This record belongs to a study of T cell responses to AZD1222 COVID-19 vaccine. Study overall: Pooling covered second doses at about 4 or about 12 weeks. Study-level findings and limits: White British people made up most donors, females outnumbered males, and clonal diversity was possibly underestimated. Just 5 or 6 AZD1222 recipients tested seropositive at baseline. Breadth and depth of Spike-specific TCRs rose after two AZD1222 doses.

Repertoires were generated with immunoSEQ multiplex PCR, while TCRdb's copy carries only in-frame clones and drops some. Of more than 95,000 clones in the sample, 90% were seen once. V dropped 5 bases and J dropped 2; count of bases not matched to a gene: 5. Germline CDR1 is MNHEY and CDR2 is SMNVEV (reference sequence). The CDR3 runs to 15 residues. Sequenced material: peripheral blood, taken on day 0 of AZD1222 vaccination. The genes are TRBV27 and TRBJ1-3; 8 bases map to TRBD1. The origin of this receptor is an adult in good health. The CDR3 sequence is CASSPKTGAGNTIYF. CDR3 coding DNA: TGTGCCAGCAGTCCCAAGACAGGGGCTGGAAACACCATATATTTT.